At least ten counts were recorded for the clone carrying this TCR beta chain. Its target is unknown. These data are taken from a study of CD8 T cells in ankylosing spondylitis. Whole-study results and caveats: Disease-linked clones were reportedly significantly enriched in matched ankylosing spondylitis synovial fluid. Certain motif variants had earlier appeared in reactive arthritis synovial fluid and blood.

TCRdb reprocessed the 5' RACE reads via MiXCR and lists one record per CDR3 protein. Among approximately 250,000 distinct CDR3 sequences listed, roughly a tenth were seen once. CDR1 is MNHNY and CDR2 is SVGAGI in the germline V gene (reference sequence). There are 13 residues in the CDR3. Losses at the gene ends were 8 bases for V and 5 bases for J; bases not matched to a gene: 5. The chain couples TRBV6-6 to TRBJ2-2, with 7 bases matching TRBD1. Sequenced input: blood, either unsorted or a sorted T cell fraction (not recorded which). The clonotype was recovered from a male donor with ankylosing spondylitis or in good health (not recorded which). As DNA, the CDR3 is TGTGCCAGCTTTCAGGGGGAGACCGGGGAGCTGTTTTTT. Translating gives CASFQGETGELFF.